This T cell receptor beta chain was profiled in a study of cytomegalovirus exposure and HLA in healthy donors. Germline lookup yields CDR1 SGHRS and CDR2 YFSETQ. The junction had 9 bases not matched to a gene; V was cut back by 6 bases and J by 4 bases. This CDR3 spans 15 amino acids. In the PCR, 60 Vbeta and 13 Jbeta primers were used. Measured with immunoSEQ multiplex PCR; TCRdb has only the in-frame clones, and not every one. The data show 150,000 to 250,000 clones, about 81% seen once. The chain combines TRBV5-1 with TRBJ2-1, with 8 bases fitting TRBD1. This TCR was sampled from a woman in her 50s in good health and CMV-seropositive. The source material was PBMCs. The CDR3 nucleotides are TGCGCCAGCACTCCGTTCGGACAGGGATACAATGAGCAGTTCTTC. Translated: CASTPFGQGYNEQFF.